The rows below give T cell receptor beta chains drawn from one sample of a study of T-cell reconstitution after alpha-beta-depleted transplantation in children. TCRdb fed the PCR reads into MiXCR, producing one record per CDR3 protein. The repertoire includes hundreds of thousands of distinct CDR3 sequences, 10% to 15% of them detected once, and 2% to 2.5% sits in the top ten. The sample in question was PBMCs, mostly from graft donor cells, obtained 360 days after TCRalphabeta/CD19-depleted stem cell transplant. All receptors derive from a male patient younger than 18 who had a stem cell transplant for acute myeloid leukemia, so the T cells may come from the graft donor. CDR3s include the opening cysteine and the closing phenylalanine or tryptophan. Each record gives: clone size, V gene, J gene, D gene, CDR3 protein, CDR3 DNA. A D gene is named only where the DNA matches it firmly. Clone size is not always given. Where it is, it says once, few, many or a class for expanded clones.

many	TRBV4-2	TRBJ2-1	TRBD2	CASSQDWSGLGDEQFF	TGTGCCAGCAGCCAAGATTGGAGCGGACTAGGGGATGAGCAGTTCTTC
-	TRBV18	TRBJ2-1	TRBD2	CASSPPALAGGNEQFF	TGTGCCAGCTCACCACCGGCGTTAGCGGGAGGCAATGAGCAGTTCTTC
few	TRBV7-8	TRBJ2-1	TRBD2	CASSLRSGNYNEQFF	TGTGCCAGCAGCTTGCGGAGCGGGAATTACAATGAGCAGTTCTTC
many	TRBV28	TRBJ2-3	TRBD1	CASSIWTGRTDTQYF	TGTGCCAGCAGTATATGGACAGGGCGCACAGATACGCAGTATTTT
-	TRBV20-1	TRBJ2-3	-	CSASAGSEGDTQYF	TGCAGTGCTAGTGCGGGTTCCGAGGGGGATACGCAGTATTTT
once	TRBV30	TRBJ2-2	TRBD2	CAWSSGLAGGSGGELFF	TGTGCCTGGAGTTCGGGACTAGCGGGAGGATCGGGCGGGGAGCTGTTTTTT
few	TRBV29-1	TRBJ2-3	-	CSVEARHLDTQYF	TGCAGCGTTGAAGCGAGACACTTAGATACGCAGTATTTT
few	TRBV4-3	TRBJ2-3	TRBD1	CASSPRDRPTDTQYF	TGCGCCAGCAGCCCACGGGACAGACCCACAGATACGCAGTATTTT
many	TRBV20-1	TRBJ2-7	TRBD2	CSASGSGRTSSYEQYF	TGCAGTGCTAGCGGTAGCGGGAGGACCAGCTCCTACGAGCAGTACTTC
few	TRBV20-1	TRBJ1-4	-	CSARDPHGGEKLFF	TGCAGTGCTAGAGATCCCCATGGAGGCGAAAAACTGTTTTTT
-	TRBV21-1	TRBJ2-1	-	CASSLARRYNEQFF	TGTGCCAGCAGCCTAGCGCGCCGCTACAATGAGCAGTTCTTC
-	TRBV7-3	TRBJ2-3	-	CASSPLAARYTDTQYF	TGTGCCAGCAGCCCATTAGCGGCCCGATACACAGATACGCAGTATTTT